The 10 T cell receptor beta chains listed next were all sequenced from one sample in a study of T cells expressing NK-cell markers. Reanalyzing the 5' RACE reads, TCRdb keeps one entry per CDR3 protein, without DNA. Here the sample table reports roughly 160,000 distinct CDR3 sequences. Sequencing was carried out using blood T cells: a sorted CD56 or NKG2C T cell subset, CD4+ or CD8+ T cells, or bulk PBMC T cells (not recorded which). All receptors come from a woman between 18 and 70 years old in good health.

V usage is TRBV29-1 and J usage is TRBJ2-2; TCRdb selects TRBD1, and the lack of DNA leaves this call unchecked. CDR1 is SQVTM, CDR2 ANQGSEA, per germline. The CDR3 has 14 amino acids. This chain's CDR3 is CSVSGQGYTGELFF.

The rearrangement links TRBV5-1 to TRBJ1-1. Germline values: CDR1 SGHRS, CDR2 YFSETQ. The CDR3 is 15 residues long. Here the CDR3 reads CASSLVKGRTTEAFF.

This CDR3 is CASSPSLLINEQFF. J is TRBJ2-1 and V is TRBV7-9. The CDR3 runs to 14 residues. Germline V lookup: CDR1 SEHNR, CDR2 FQNEAQ (reference sequence).

The chain is built from TRBV7-2 and TRBJ2-5; TCRdb names TRBD2, which stays unverified in the absence of DNA. Germline CDR1 is SGHTA and CDR2 is FQGNSA. This CDR3 spans 13 amino acids. The CDR3 sequence is CASSPGPKETQYF.

The chain carries TRBV7-9 and TRBJ1-6; TCRdb proposes TRBD1, but this gene call is untestable without DNA. Per the germline V gene, CDR1 is SEHNR and CDR2 is FQNEAQ (reference sequence). CDR3 size: 16 residues. CDR3: CASSQFQGVYNSPLHF.

V gene TRBV5-1 combines with J gene TRBJ2-1. The length of the CDR3 is 14 residues. Germline values: CDR1 SGHRS, CDR2 YFSETQ. This CDR3 reads CASSLDRGNNEQFF.

CDR3: CASSPIRAVAYNEQFF. The chain recombines TRBV11-2 with TRBJ2-1; TCRdb outputs TRBD1, but without DNA this stays unchecked. CDR3 length: 16 amino acids. CDR1 is SGHAT and CDR2 is FQNNGV in the germline V gene.

The gene calls are TRBV27 and TRBJ2-3; without DNA, the TCRdb call of TRBD1 cannot be checked. The CDR3 runs 15 residues. Germline V gene data show CDR1 as MNHEY and CDR2 as SMNVEV (reference sequence). CDR3 protein: CASSSPRQGKDTQYF.

The gene calls are TRBV7-2 and TRBJ2-1; as DNA is missing, the TRBD1 call by TCRdb cannot be tested. This CDR3 has 15 residues. Germline-derived CDR1 and CDR2 are SGHTA and FQGNSA. CDR3 in amino acids: CASSSDRGTYNEQFF.

The rearrangement uses TRBV20-1 and TRBJ2-3; no DNA is available, so the TRBD2 call from TCRdb remains unchecked. CDR3 length equals 14 residues. CDR1 and CDR2 from the germline V gene are DFQATT and SNEGSKA (reference sequence). CDR3 protein: CSASLVGITDTQYF.